This T cell receptor beta chain is from a study of cytomegalovirus exposure and HLA in healthy donors. Amplification used 60 Vbeta primers and 13 Jbeta primers. TCRdb keeps only in-frame clones here, not all; method: immunoSEQ multiplex PCR. The sample yields 100,000 to 150,000 clones, around 80% seen once. This CDR3 spans 17 amino acids. CDR1 is LGHNA and CDR2 is YSLEER in the germline V gene. V was clipped by 0 bases and J by 2 bases; unmatched bases: 8. Study results and caveats: The study put 150 or so TCR beta chains on its list as cytomegalovirus-associated. A prior analysis recorded that most TCR beta V segments were productive about 90% or about 30% of the time. There were some public TCRs occurring in many donors, but most TCR sequences were rare.

As for this clone: Its specificity is not known.

The sequence was collected from a woman between 50 and 59 years old in good health and CMV-seronegative. The sample consisted of PBMCs. The J gene is TRBJ2-7, the V gene TRBV4-3; 9 nucleotides match TRBD2. The CDR3 DNA reads as TGCGCCAGCAGCCAAGATGGCCCTATAGCGGGAGCCTACGAGCAGTACTTC. This sequence encodes CASSQDGPIAGAYEQYF.